Listed below are T cell receptor beta chains from one sample, sequenced in a study of shared clonotypes between healthy human individuals. Profiling relied on immunoSEQ multiplex PCR, and the TCRdb table lists in-frame clones only, not all of them. The sample carries roughly 2.5 million clones, 85% to 95% recorded once. Source material: naive CD4+ T cells sorted from blood. The receptors were gathered from a young man in good health. Each CDR3 is given with its conserved first and last residue. D genes are given only for firm matches. Part of the rows lack a size; the others show once, few, many or a class for expanded clones.

v_call	d_call	j_call	clone_size	cdr3_aa	cdr3_nt
TRBV7-2	.	TRBJ1-5	.	CASSQLYSNQPQHF	TGTGCCAGCAGCCAACTCTATAGCAATCAGCCCCAGCATTTT
TRBV28	.	TRBJ2-6	.	CASNNRAGANVLTF	TGTGCCAGCAACAACAGGGCCGGGGCCAACGTCCTGACTTTC
TRBV28	.	TRBJ1-3	.	CASMRGGPGNTIYF	TGTGCCAGCATGAGGGGGGGTCCTGGAAACACCATATATTTT
TRBV10-3	.	TRBJ2-2	.	CAISVNLNTGELFF	TGTGCCATCAGTGTGAACTTGAACACCGGGGAGCTGTTTTTT
TRBV9	.	TRBJ2-5	.	CASSSGTSGGQETQYF	TGTGCCAGCAGCTCGGGGACTTCTGGGGGGCAAGAGACCCAGTACTTC
TRBV5-4	TRBD2	TRBJ2-1	.	CASSRGLAESYNEQFF	TGTGCCAGCAGCCGGGGACTAGCGGAGTCCTACAATGAGCAGTTCTTC
TRBV29-1	TRBD2	TRBJ2-7	once	CSGSLTSGSYEQYF	TGCAGCGGTTCCCTGACTAGCGGGAGCTACGAGCAGTACTTC
TRBV10-3	.	TRBJ2-7	.	CAISNGGAYEQYF	TGTGCCATCAGTAATGGAGGGGCCTACGAGCAGTACTTC
TRBV9	.	TRBJ1-3	.	CASSVEIGGGTGNTIYF	TGTGCCAGCAGCGTAGAGATCGGTGGGGGAACTGGAAACACCATATATTTT
TRBV5-1	.	TRBJ1-2	.	CASSLAASGTKNYGYTF	TGCGCCAGCAGCTTGGCGGCATCCGGGACAAAGAACTATGGCTACACCTTC
TRBV27	.	TRBJ1-1	.	CASSLKGEAFF	TGTGCCAGCAGTTTAAAAGGTGAAGCTTTCTTT
TRBV30	TRBD1	TRBJ2-3	.	CAWSGGGQGHTQYF	TGTGCCTGGAGTGGGGGGGGACAGGGACATACGCAGTATTTT
TRBV7-9	TRBD2	TRBJ2-5	.	CASSRTSGSFQGETQYF	TGTGCCAGCAGCCGAACTAGCGGGTCCTTCCAGGGGGAGACCCAGTACTTC
TRBV6-5	.	TRBJ1-1	.	CASRGHSNTEAFF	TGTGCCAGCAGAGGACACTCTAACACTGAAGCTTTCTTT
TRBV30	.	TRBJ2-7	.	CAWSVRSFPYEQYF	TGTGCCTGGAGTGTACGTAGCTTCCCCTACGAGCAGTACTTC
TRBV30	.	TRBJ2-4	.	CAWSSSGGIKNIQYF	TGTGCCTGGAGTTCGTCGGGCGGGATCAAAAACATTCAGTACTTC
TRBV10-3	.	TRBJ2-7	.	CAISQRPEREQYF	TGTGCCATCAGTCAAAGACCAGAACGGGAGCAGTACTTC
TRBV7-8	TRBD1	TRBJ1-5	.	CASSLRDRAYSNQPQHF	TGTGCCAGCAGCCTCCGGGACAGAGCATATAGCAATCAGCCCCAGCATTTT
TRBV4-1	TRBD2	TRBJ2-2	.	CASSQWASGSSSTGELFF	TGCGCCAGCAGCCAATGGGCTAGCGGGAGCTCTTCCACCGGGGAGCTGTTTTTT
TRBV5-6	.	TRBJ1-1	.	CASSLDASLNTEAFF	TGTGCCAGCAGCTTGGACGCCAGCTTGAACACTGAAGCTTTCTTT
TRBV5-6	.	TRBJ2-2	.	CASSRISNTGELFF	TGTGCCAGCAGCCGAATATCGAACACCGGGGAGCTGTTTTTT
TRBV5-1	.	TRBJ2-5	once	CATSLTRLQGQETQYF	TGCGCCACCTCCCTAACCCGTCTGCAGGGACAAGAGACCCAGTACTTC
TRBV12-5	TRBD1	TRBJ1-4	.	CASGPDRGRATNEKLFF	TGTGCTAGTGGTCCGGACAGGGGGCGGGCGACTAATGAAAAACTGTTTTTT
TRBV11-3	TRBD1	TRBJ2-7	.	CASSLGGTGAYEQYF	TGTGCCAGCAGCTTAGGAGGGACAGGGGCCTACGAGCAGTACTTC
TRBV5-1	.	TRBJ2-3	.	CASSSYAGPDTQYF	TGCGCCAGCAGCAGTTATGCTGGTCCAGATACGCAGTATTTT
TRBV6-5	.	TRBJ2-2	.	CASSYGANTGELFF	TGTGCCAGCAGTTACGGAGCGAACACCGGGGAGCTGTTTTTT
TRBV10-3	.	TRBJ1-2	.	CATWSLQNYGYTF	TGTGCCACCTGGAGTTTACAGAACTATGGCTACACCTTC
TRBV27	.	TRBJ2-5	.	CASSLSSFRRETQYF	TGTGCCAGCAGTTTATCGTCCTTTCGAAGGGAGACCCAGTACTTC
TRBV5-1	.	TRBJ1-1	.	CASSSGMGNTEAFF	TGCGCCAGCAGCTCTGGGATGGGGAACACTGAAGCTTTCTTT
TRBV10-2	TRBD2	TRBJ2-3	.	CASSEVLAGGADTQYF	TGCGCCAGCAGTGAGGTACTAGCGGGAGGGGCAGATACGCAGTATTTT
TRBV9	.	TRBJ1-2	.	CASRGQTYGYTF	TGTGCCAGCAGAGGACAGACCTATGGCTACACCTTC
TRBV10-3	.	TRBJ1-6	.	CAIRDSTYNSPLHF	TGTGCCATCAGGGACAGCACGTATAATTCACCCCTCCACTTT
TRBV6-1	TRBD1	TRBJ1-2	.	CATQQGNYGYTF	TGTGCCACCCAACAGGGGAACTATGGCTACACCTTC
TRBV6-6	.	TRBJ2-2	.	CASSPLSVAGELFF	TGTGCCAGCAGCCCTCTTTCCGTGGCCGGGGAGCTGTTTTTT
TRBV30	TRBD1	TRBJ1-3	.	CAWSVAGQLGNTIYF	TGTGCCTGGAGTGTCGCGGGACAGTTGGGGAACACCATATATTTT
TRBV5-1	TRBD1	TRBJ2-2	.	CASSTHPGTVTGELFF	TGCGCCAGCAGCACCCATCCCGGGACAGTCACCGGGGAGCTGTTTTTT
TRBV6-6	TRBD2	TRBJ2-7	.	CASTRLAGGPYEQYF	TGTGCCAGCACCAGACTAGCGGGCGGGCCCTACGAGCAGTACTTC
TRBV2	TRBD1	TRBJ2-5	.	CASSESGQETQYF	TGTGCCAGCAGTGAATCGGGACAGGAGACCCAGTACTTC
TRBV7-2	TRBD2	TRBJ2-3	.	CASSPAGTSLPGPTDTQYF	TGTGCCAGCAGCCCAGCCGGGACTAGCCTCCCAGGCCCCACAGATACGCAGTATTTT
TRBV25-1	TRBD2	TRBJ2-7	.	CASSGRPGLAESYEQYF	TGTGCCAGCAGTGGGCGACCGGGACTAGCGGAATCCTACGAGCAGTACTTC